The T cell receptor (beta chain) under discussion was sequenced for a study of blood T cell repertoires in COVID-19. The sample holds a few counts of this clone. The V gene's germline CDR1 is LNHDA and CDR2 SQIVND (reference sequence). Losses at the gene ends were 4 bases for V and 5 bases for J; bases not matched to a gene: 12. The CDR3 spans 17 residues. TCRdb's table, derived via immunoSEQ multiplex PCR, lists solely in-frame clones and lacks some. The sample yields about 130,000 clones, 70% to 75% seen once. Input material: peripheral blood. The receptor was derived from a man aged 55 to 69 with acute or convalescent COVID-19. The rearrangement joins TRBV19 to TRBJ2-3; TRBD2 matches 10 bases. As DNA, the CDR3 is TGTGCCAGTAGTACCCAAAGGTTAGCGGGAGGTTTAGATACGCAGTATTTT. It translates to CASSTQRLAGGLDTQYF.